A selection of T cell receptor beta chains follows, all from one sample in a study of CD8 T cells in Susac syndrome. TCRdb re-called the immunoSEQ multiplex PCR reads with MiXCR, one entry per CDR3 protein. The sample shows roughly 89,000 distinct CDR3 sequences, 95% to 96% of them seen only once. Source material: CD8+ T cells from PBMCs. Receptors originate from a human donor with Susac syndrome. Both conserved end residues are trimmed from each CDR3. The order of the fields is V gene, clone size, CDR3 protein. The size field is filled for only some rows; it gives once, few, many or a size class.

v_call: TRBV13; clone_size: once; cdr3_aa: ASSPAARVDEQF
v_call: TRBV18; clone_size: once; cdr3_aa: ASSQGQSFADTQY
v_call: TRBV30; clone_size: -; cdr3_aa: AWSRGGGGSYEQY
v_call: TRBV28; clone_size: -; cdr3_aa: ASRAISLPKYEQY
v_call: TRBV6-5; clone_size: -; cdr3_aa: ASSSVGHRGIDEQY
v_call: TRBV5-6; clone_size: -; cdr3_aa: ASSLEGEGQY
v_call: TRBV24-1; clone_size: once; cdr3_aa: ATSGERGAGETQY
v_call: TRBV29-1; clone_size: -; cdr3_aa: SVLSGTSYEQY
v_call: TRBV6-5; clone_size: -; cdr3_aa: ATRRRGGQETQY
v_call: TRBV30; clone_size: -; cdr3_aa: AWSERDGRPQH
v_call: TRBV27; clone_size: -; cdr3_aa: ASRSGNTYNEQF
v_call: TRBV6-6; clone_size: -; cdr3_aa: ASSPTRGNGQF
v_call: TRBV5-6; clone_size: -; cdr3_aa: ASSNWTSGTYTQY
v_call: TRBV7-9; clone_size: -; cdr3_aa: ASSPAHNEQF
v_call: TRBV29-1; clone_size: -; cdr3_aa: SVRTGDVYGYT
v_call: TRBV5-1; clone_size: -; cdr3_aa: ASSTVRGFTDTQY
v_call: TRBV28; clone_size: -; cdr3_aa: ASSYNEQF
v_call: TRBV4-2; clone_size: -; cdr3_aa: ASSQRTSGRADTQY
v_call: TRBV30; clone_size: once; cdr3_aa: AWSVGYTEAF